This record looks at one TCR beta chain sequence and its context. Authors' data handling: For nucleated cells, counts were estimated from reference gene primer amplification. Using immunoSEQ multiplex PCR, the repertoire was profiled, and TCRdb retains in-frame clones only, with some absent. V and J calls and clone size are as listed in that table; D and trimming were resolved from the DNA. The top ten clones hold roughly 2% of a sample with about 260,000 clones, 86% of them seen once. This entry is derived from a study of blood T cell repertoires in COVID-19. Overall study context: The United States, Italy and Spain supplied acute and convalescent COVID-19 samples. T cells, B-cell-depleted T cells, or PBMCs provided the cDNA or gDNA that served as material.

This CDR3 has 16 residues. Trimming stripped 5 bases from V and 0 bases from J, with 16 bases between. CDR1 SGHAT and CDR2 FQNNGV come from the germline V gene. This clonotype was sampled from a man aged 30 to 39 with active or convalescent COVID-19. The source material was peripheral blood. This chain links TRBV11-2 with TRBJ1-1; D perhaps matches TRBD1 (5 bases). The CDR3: CASSRPAGQLNTEAFF. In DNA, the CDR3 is TGTGCCAGCAGCCGCCCCGCCGGACAACTGAACACTGAAGCTTTCTTT.